A single sample gave rise to the 27 T cell receptor beta chains below, sequenced in a study of T cells in tuberculosis. Produced via immunoSEQ multiplex PCR; TCRdb's table is partial and in-frame only. The top ten clones hold roughly 6.2% of a sample with some 34,000 clones, about 97% of them seen once. The sequenced sample was PBMCs. These receptor sequences come from a donor aged 10 to 29 with latent tuberculosis or without tuberculosis infection.

The chain joins TRBV5-1 to TRBJ1-1; D uncertain. Trimming removed 2 bases from V and 5 bases from J, with 7 bases in between. This CDR3 region has 12 residues. Looked up from germline, CDR1 is SGHRS and CDR2 is YFSETQ. The CDR3 DNA sequence: TGCGCCAGCAGCTTTACGGGGACTGAAGCTTTCTTT. Its protein product is CASSFTGTEAFF. The full variable domain, completed using reference TRBV5-1 and TRBJ1-1, is KAGVTQTPRYLIKTRGQQVTLSCSPISGHRSVSWYQQTPGQGLQFLFEYFSETQRNKGNFPGRFSGRQFSNSRSEMNVSTLELGDSALYLCASSFTGTEAFFGQGTRLTVV.

The chain uses TRBV29-1 and TRBJ1-2, with unresolved D. Per germline, CDR1 SQVTM and CDR2 ANQGSEA. V was clipped by 3 bases and J by 4 bases, with 6 bases between them. CDR3 length: 11 residues. The CDR3 DNA sequence: TGCAGCGTTGATTCCTTCTATGGCTACACCTTC. Translation gives CSVDSFYGYTF.

The chain recombines TRBV19 with TRBJ1-2; D remains unclear. From germline, CDR1 is LNHDA and CDR2 SQIVND (reference sequence). V lost 6 bases and J lost 4, with 12 bases in between. The CDR3 extends over 13 amino acids. For the CDR3, the DNA is TGTGCCAGTAGCTACCGGGATTCCTATGGCTACACCTTC. Protein product: CASSYRDSYGYTF.

The genes are TRBV5-6 and TRBJ1-3; D is uncertain. The CDR3 totals 14 residues. V lost 1 base and J 0 bases, leaving 5 bases between the germline ends. The V gene's germline CDR1 is SGHDT and CDR2 YYEEEE. CDR3 sequence (DNA): TGTGCCAGCAGCTTGTTATCCTCTGGAAACACCATATATTTT. Amino acid sequence: CASSLLSSGNTIYF.

The chain recombines TRBV5-1 with TRBJ2-1, with 11 bases aligning to TRBD2. With 4 bases clipped from V and 7 bases from J, the junction kept 7 bases outside the gene matches. Germline loops: CDR1 SGHRS, CDR2 YFSETQ. The CDR3 contains 15 residues. CDR3 sequence: CASSILAGVVNEQFF. The CDR3 DNA reads as TGCGCCAGCAGCATACTAGCGGGAGTGGTAAATGAGCAGTTCTTC. Looking up the rest from reference TRBV5-1 and TRBJ2-1 gives the full variable domain: KAGVTQTPRYLIKTRGQQVTLSCSPISGHRSVSWYQQTPGQGLQFLFEYFSETQRNKGNFPGRFSGRQFSNSRSEMNVSTLELGDSALYLCASSILAGVVNEQFFGPGTRLTVL.

The CDR3 DNA reads as TGTGCCAGCAGGACGACAGGGGGCACTGGCTACACCTTC. Translating gives CASRTTGGTGYTF. The genes are TRBV6-5 and TRBJ1-2; 10 bases line up with TRBD1. V shed 6 bases, J shed 7 bases, and the junction held 5 bases outside the gene matches. The CDR3 is 13 residues long. The germline V gene has CDR1 MNHEY and CDR2 SVGAGI.

The chain couples TRBV4-1 to TRBJ1-1; the match to TRBD1 covers 7 bases. Looked up from germline, CDR1 is MGHRA and CDR2 is YSYEKL. Trimming took 6 bases from V and 1 from J; bases not matched to a gene: 5. The CDR3 loop spans 14 amino acids. CDR3: CASRTRTGNTEAFF. As DNA, the CDR3 is TGCGCCAGCAGGACAAGGACAGGGAACACTGAAGCTTTCTTT.

The chain couples TRBV11-2 to TRBJ1-2; D gene uncertain. V was shortened by 1 base and J by 8 bases, with 14 bases between the two germline ends. Germline V CDR1 and CDR2: SGHAT, FQNNGV. This CDR3 has 14 residues. Written as DNA, the CDR3 is TGTGCCAGCAGCTTAGTCCCGGGTTTCGGGGGCTACACCTTC. Its translation is CASSLVPGFGGYTF.

The chain combines TRBV5-1 with TRBJ2-7; 10 bases align to TRBD1. From germline, CDR1 is SGHRS and CDR2 YFSETQ. V trimming: 3 bases; J trimming: 4 bases; junction bases outside the gene matches: 7. The CDR3 length is 15 residues. CDR3 nucleotides: TGCGCCAGCAGCTCCTCGACAGGGGGCGCGTACGAGCAGTACTTC. Protein product: CASSSSTGGAYEQYF.

This chain joins TRBV27 and TRBJ2-1; 9 nucleotides line up with TRBD1. The length of the CDR3 is 15 residues. Trimming removed 1 base from V and 8 bases from J; junction bases left unmatched: 6. The V gene's germline CDR1 is MNHEY and CDR2 SMNVEV (reference sequence). DNA for the CDR3: TGTGCCAGCAGTTTATTGTGGACAGGGGAAGATGAGCAGTTCTTC. Translation gives CASSLLWTGEDEQFF.

The chain couples TRBV30 to TRBJ1-1; possibly TRBD1 for D (5 bases). The CDR3 has 13 amino acids. The V gene lost 3 bases and the J gene lost 2 bases, with 10 bases spanning the gap. From germline, CDR1 is GTSNPN and CDR2 SVGIG (reference sequence). The CDR3 nucleotides are TGTGCCTGGAGGGCACAGGAAAACACTGAAGCTTTCTTT. It codes for CAWRAQENTEAFF.

The chain uses TRBV5-1 and TRBJ2-7, with TRBD1 identical over 7 bases. Germline CDR1 is SGHRS and CDR2 is YFSETQ. This CDR3 contains 17 residues. The junction had 11 bases not matched to a gene; V was cut back by 0 bases and J by 2 bases. The CDR3 spells CASSLGPRQGVTYEQYF. The CDR3 DNA reads as TGCGCCAGCAGCTTGGGCCCCCGACAGGGAGTTACCTACGAGCAGTACTTC.

The genes are TRBV30 and TRBJ1-3; D call uncertain. The length of the CDR3 is 12 residues. V lost 0 bases, J lost 7 bases, and 7 bases lay in between. Germline CDR1 is GTSNPN and CDR2 is SVGIG (reference sequence). The CDR3 sequence is CAWSVLANTIYF. The DNA for the CDR3 is TGTGCCTGGAGTGTACTTGCTAACACCATATATTTT.

The chain is built from TRBV6-5 and TRBJ1-5; 8 nucleotides agree with TRBD1. Germline CDR1 MNHEY, CDR2 SVGAGI. This CDR3 has 15 residues. J lost 3 bases, V lost 5 bases, and 6 bases had no gene match. This CDR3 is CASSTTGVYNQPQHF. DNA of the CDR3: TGTGCCAGCAGTACGACAGGGGTGTACAATCAGCCCCAGCATTTT.

The chain carries TRBV5-1 and TRBJ2-4; 7 bases map to TRBD2. The CDR3 runs to 14 residues. V shed 4 bases and J 5 bases; nucleotides not matched to a gene: 6. The V gene's germline CDR1 is SGHRS and CDR2 YFSETQ. CDR3 sequence (DNA): TGCGCCAGCAGCACGGGGGGTAGTGAAAACATTCAGTACTTC. Translation gives CASSTGGSENIQYF.

The chain employs TRBV2 and TRBJ2-3; 8 nucleotides agree with TRBD2. The V gene end was trimmed by 5 bases and the J gene end by 2 bases; junction bases not matched to a gene: 3. The germline V gene has CDR1 SNHLY and CDR2 FYNNEI. The CDR3 spans 14 residues. CDR3 coding DNA: TGTGCCAGCAGTTGGACTAGCTACACAGATACGCAGTATTTT. It encodes CASSWTSYTDTQYF.

This sequence joins TRBV2 and TRBJ1-4; D gene uncertain. Looked up from germline, CDR1 is SNHLY and CDR2 is FYNNEI. Trimming took off 4 bases at V and 2 bases at J, with 5 bases between the two ends. The CDR3 is made up of 13 amino acids. CDR3 residues: CASSGRTNEKLFF. CDR3 DNA sequence: TGTGCCAGCAGTGGGAGGACTAATGAAAAACTGTTTTTT.

This clone was counted a single time. One end of the junction is discordant with germline, which a read error may explain. This sequence joins TRBV5-4 and TRBJ1-1, with TRBD1 matching over 8 bases. The length of the CDR3 is 16 residues. Germline CDR1 SGHNT, CDR2 YYREEE (reference sequence). CDR3 residues: CASSSRVGTGRTEAFF. The CDR3 nucleotides are TGTGCCAGTAGCTCTCGGGTTGGGACAGGAAGGACTGAAGCTTTCTTT.

The V and J genes are TRBV6-1 and TRBJ2-5, with a weak D call TRBD1 (5 bases). The germline V and J ends were trimmed by 2 bases and 4 bases, with 14 bases remaining between them. Germline V gene lookup returns CDR1 MNHNS and CDR2 SASEGT. The length of the CDR3 is 15 residues. DNA for the CDR3: TGTGCCAGCAGTGAAAGGGGCCCCCCGATAGAGACCCAGTACTTC. Residues: CASSERGPPIETQYF.

The gene calls are TRBV28 and TRBJ2-2; 7 nucleotides match TRBD2. V lost 3 bases to trimming and J lost 7 bases; unmatched junction nucleotides: 2. Germline lookup yields CDR1 MDHEN and CDR2 SYDVKM. The length of the CDR3 is 13 residues. The CDR3 is CASSLGGRGELFF. The CDR3 DNA is TGTGCCAGCAGTTTGGGAGGGCGCGGGGAGCTGTTTTTT.

V gene TRBV2 combines with J gene TRBJ1-2; TRBD1 matches at 9 bases. J was trimmed by 4 bases and V by 8 bases; bases with no gene match: 8. Germline CDR1 and CDR2: SNHLY and FYNNEI. The CDR3 is made up of 14 amino acids. DNA of the CDR3: TGTGCCAGCGACTTCGACAGGGGGAGCTATGGCTACACCTTC. Residues: CASDFDRGSYGYTF.

CDR3 coding DNA: TGTGCCATCAGGCCCGGTATTAACAGGGGCTACGAGCAGTACTTC. Amino acids: CAIRPGINRGYEQYF. The chain carries TRBV10-3 and TRBJ2-7; TRBD1 aligns across 7 bases. The CDR3 runs to 15 residues. The trim removed 6 bases at V and 3 bases at J, leaving 11 bases unmatched. Germline V lookup: CDR1 ENHRY, CDR2 SYGVKD.

The chain uses TRBV4-2 and TRBJ2-2; 10 bases map to TRBD2. The germline V gene has CDR1 LGHNA and CDR2 YNFKEQ. V trimming: 1 base; J trimming: 0 bases; junction bases outside the gene matches: 8. The CDR3 loop spans 19 amino acids. The CDR3 loop is CASSQGSSGSRANTGELFF. The CDR3 nucleotides are TGTGCCAGCAGCCAAGGTTCTAGCGGGAGTCGGGCGAACACCGGGGAGCTGTTTTTT.

This clone was seen only a few times. This chain links TRBV6-1 with TRBJ1-5; D not resolved. CDR1 is MNHNS, CDR2 SASEGT, per germline. V was clipped by 10 bases and J by 2 bases, with 9 bases between them. This CDR3 has 12 amino acids. The chain's CDR3 is CATRRGNQPQHF. CDR3 in DNA: TGTGCCACCAGGCGAGGCAATCAGCCCCAGCATTTT.

This chain joins TRBV5-1 and TRBJ2-3; TRBD2 is a possible D gene (5 bases). The CDR3 is 18 amino acids. The V end lost 0 bases, the J end lost 0 bases, and 17 bases lay between the germline ends. CDR1 and CDR2 from the germline V gene are SGHRS and YFSETQ. CDR3 bases: TGCGCCAGCAGCTTGGAGGCTAGCAGACGAACTAGCACAGATACGCAGTATTTT. It specifies CASSLEASRRTSTDTQYF.

The rearrangement uses TRBV7-9 and TRBJ1-1; TRBD1 matches 7 bases. The CDR3 is made up of 14 amino acids. Germline V gene lookup returns CDR1 SEHNR and CDR2 FQNEAQ (reference sequence). V lost 5 bases to trimming and J lost 5 bases; unmatched junction nucleotides: 8. The CDR3, as DNA: TGTGCCAGCAGCCCTACGACAGGGTTGACTGAAGCTTTCTTT. Protein sequence: CASSPTTGLTEAFF.

The chain uses TRBV7-9 and TRBJ2-1, with TRBD1 matching over 10 bases. V dropped 2 bases and J dropped 3; count of bases not matched to a gene: 1. Germline CDR1 SEHNR, CDR2 FQNEAQ (reference sequence). The CDR3 covers 15 residues. CDR3 loop: CASSLWTGGYNEQFF. The CDR3 nucleotides are TGTGCCAGCAGCTTATGGACAGGGGGCTACAATGAGCAGTTCTTC.